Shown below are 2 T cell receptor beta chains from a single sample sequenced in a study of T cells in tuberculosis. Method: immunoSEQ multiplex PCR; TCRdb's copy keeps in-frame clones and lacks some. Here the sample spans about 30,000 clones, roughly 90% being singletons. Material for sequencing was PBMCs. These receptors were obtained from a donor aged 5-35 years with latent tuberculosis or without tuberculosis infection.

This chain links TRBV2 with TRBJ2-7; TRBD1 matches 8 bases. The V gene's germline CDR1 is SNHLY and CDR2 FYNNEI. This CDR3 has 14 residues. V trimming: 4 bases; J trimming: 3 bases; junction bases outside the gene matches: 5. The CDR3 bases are TGTGCCAGCAGTGGGACAGGGAAGGGCTACGAGCAGTACTTC. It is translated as CASSGTGKGYEQYF.

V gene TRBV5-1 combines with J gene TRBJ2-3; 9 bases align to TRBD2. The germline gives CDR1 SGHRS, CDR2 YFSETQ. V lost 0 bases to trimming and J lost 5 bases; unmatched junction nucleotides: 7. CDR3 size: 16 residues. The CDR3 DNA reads TGCGCCAGCAGCTTGGAGGCGGGGGGGCCCCAAGATACGCAGTATTTT. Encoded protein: CASSLEAGGPQDTQYF.